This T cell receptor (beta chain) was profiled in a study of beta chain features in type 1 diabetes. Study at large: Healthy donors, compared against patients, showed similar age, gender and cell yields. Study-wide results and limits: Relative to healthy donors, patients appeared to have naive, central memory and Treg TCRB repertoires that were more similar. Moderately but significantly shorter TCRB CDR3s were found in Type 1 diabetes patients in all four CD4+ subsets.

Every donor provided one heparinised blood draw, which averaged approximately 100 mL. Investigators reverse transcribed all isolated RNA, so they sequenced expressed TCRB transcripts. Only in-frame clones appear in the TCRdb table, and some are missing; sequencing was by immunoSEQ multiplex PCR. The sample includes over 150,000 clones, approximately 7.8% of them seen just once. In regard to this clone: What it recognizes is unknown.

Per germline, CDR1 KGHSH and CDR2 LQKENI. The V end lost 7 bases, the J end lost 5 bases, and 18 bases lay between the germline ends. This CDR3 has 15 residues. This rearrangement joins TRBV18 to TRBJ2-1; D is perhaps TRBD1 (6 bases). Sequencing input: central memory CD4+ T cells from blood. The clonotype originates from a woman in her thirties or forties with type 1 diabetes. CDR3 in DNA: TGTGCCAGCTTACAATCCCAGGACAGCGACAATGAGCAGTTCTTC. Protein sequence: CASLQSQDSDNEQFF.